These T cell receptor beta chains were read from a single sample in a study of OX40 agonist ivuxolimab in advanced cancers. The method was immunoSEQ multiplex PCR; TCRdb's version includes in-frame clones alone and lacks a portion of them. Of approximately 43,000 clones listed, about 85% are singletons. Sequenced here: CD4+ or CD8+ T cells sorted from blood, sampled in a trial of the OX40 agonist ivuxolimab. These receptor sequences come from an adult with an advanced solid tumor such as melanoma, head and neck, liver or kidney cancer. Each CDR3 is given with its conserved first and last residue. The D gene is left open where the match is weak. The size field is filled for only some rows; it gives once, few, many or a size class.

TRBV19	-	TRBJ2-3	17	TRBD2	CASSPGTSGSWSDTQYF	TGTGCCAGTAGTCCCGGGACTAGCGGGAGTTGGTCAGATACGCAGTATTTT
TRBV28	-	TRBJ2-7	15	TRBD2	CASRGGLAGVYEQYF	TGTGCCAGCAGGGGCGGACTAGCGGGAGTTTACGAGCAGTACTTC
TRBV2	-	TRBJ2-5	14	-	CASGPVSNGETQYF	TGTGCCAGCGGGCCGGTCTCGAACGGGGAGACCCAGTACTTC
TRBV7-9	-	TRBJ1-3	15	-	CASRRTPLSGNTIYF	TGTGCCAGCAGACGGACACCACTCTCTGGAAACACCATATATTTT
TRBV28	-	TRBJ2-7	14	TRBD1	CASRVDRGTYEQYF	TGTGCCAGCAGGGTAGACAGGGGGACCTACGAGCAGTACTTC
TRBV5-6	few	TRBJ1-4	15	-	CASSALKGVREKLFF	TGTGCCAGCAGCGCCTTGAAAGGGGTGCGTGAAAAACTGTTTTTT
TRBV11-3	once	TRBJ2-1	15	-	CASSRPPSSYNEQFF	TGTGCCAGCAGCAGGCCCCCTTCCTCCTACAATGAGCAGTTCTTC
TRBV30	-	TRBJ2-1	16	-	CAWSVISLVGNNEQFF	TGTGCCTGGAGTGTAATCAGTCTAGTGGGGAACAATGAGCAGTTCTTC
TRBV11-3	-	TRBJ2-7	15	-	CASSSTGLDPYEQYF	TGTGCCAGCAGCTCCACCGGACTCGACCCCTACGAGCAGTACTTC
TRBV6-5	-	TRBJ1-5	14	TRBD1	CASSYSGTVGPQHF	TGTGCCAGCAGTTACTCAGGGACAGTGGGACCCCAGCATTTT
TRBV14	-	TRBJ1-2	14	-	CASSQELVGDGYTF	TGTGCCAGCAGCCAAGAATTGGTGGGGGATGGCTACACCTTC
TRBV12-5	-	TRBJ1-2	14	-	CASGTEGGDYGYTF	TGTGCTAGTGGGACCGAGGGGGGGGACTATGGCTACACCTTC
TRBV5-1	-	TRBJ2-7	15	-	CASSLALARAYEQYF	TGCGCCAGCAGCTTGGCCTTAGCGCGAGCCTACGAGCAGTACTTC
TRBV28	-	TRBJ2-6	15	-	CASSLEVSGANVLTF	TGTGCCAGCAGTTTGGAAGTCTCTGGGGCCAACGTCCTGACTTTC
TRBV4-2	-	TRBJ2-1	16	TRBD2	CASSLRLAGEDDEQFF	TGTGCCAGCAGCCTACGACTAGCGGGAGAGGACGATGAGCAGTTCTTC
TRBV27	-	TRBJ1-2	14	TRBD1	CASSPAGTAYGYTF	TGTGCCAGCAGTCCCGCCGGGACAGCCTATGGCTACACCTTC
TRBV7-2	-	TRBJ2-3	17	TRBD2	CASSLARTSGSQGTQYF	TGTGCCAGCAGCTTGGCCCGGACTAGCGGCTCTCAGGGTACGCAGTATTTT
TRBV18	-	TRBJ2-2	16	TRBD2	CASSPTSGTNTGELFF	TGTGCCAGCTCACCTACTAGCGGGACCAACACCGGGGAGCTGTTTTTT
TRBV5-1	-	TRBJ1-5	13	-	CASSLAGYQPQHF	TGCGCCAGCAGCTTGGCGGGGTATCAGCCCCAGCATTTT
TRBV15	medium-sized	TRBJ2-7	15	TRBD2	CATSREAGGSYEQYF	TGTGCCACCAGCAGAGAAGCGGGAGGTTCCTACGAGCAGTACTTC
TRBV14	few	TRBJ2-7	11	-	CASSQGTEQYF	TGTGCCAGCAGCCAAGGAACCGAGCAGTACTTC
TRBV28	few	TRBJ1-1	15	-	CASPGAGARDTEAFF	TGTGCCAGCCCCGGGGCAGGGGCGCGGGACACTGAAGCTTTCTTT
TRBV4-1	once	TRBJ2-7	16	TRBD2	CASSQERAGGRNEQYF	TGCGCCAGCAGCCAAGAGCGGGCGGGAGGGCGCAACGAGCAGTACTTC
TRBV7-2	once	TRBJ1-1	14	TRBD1	CASSWTGGNTEAFF	TGTGCCAGCAGCTGGACAGGGGGGAACACTGAAGCTTTCTTT
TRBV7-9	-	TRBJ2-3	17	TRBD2	CASPPGGGKVYTDTQYF	TGTGCCAGCCCGCCGGGAGGAGGGAAGGTCTACACAGATACGCAGTATTTT
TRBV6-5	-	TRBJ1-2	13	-	CASSYLGGSGYTF	TGTGCCAGCAGTTACCTGGGGGGCAGTGGCTACACCTTC
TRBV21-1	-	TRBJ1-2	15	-	CASSKRAQGRYGYTF	TGTGCCAGCAGCAAACGGGCACAGGGACGCTATGGCTACACCTTC
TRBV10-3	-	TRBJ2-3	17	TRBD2	CAISGPPGGAGSDTQYF	TGTGCCATCAGTGGGCCTCCGGGGGGAGCGGGATCGGATACGCAGTATTTT
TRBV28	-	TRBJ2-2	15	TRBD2	CASSLWASGTGELFF	TGTGCCAGCAGTTTATGGGCTAGCGGCACCGGGGAGCTGTTTTTT
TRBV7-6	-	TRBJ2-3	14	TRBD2	CASSPLLAGGTQYF	TGTGCCAGCAGTCCTCTACTAGCGGGAGGTACGCAGTATTTT
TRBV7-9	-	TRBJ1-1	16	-	CASSLVVGTMNTEAFF	TGTGCCAGCAGCTTAGTGGTGGGGACCATGAACACTGAAGCTTTCTTT
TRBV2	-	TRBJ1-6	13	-	CASRSSYNSPLHF	TGTGCCAGCCGGAGCTCCTATAATTCACCCCTCCACTTT
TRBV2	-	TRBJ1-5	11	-	CASRRDQPQHF	TGTGCCAGCAGACGGGATCAGCCCCAGCATTTT
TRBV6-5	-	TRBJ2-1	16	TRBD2	CASSSPGRTSIYEQFF	TGTGCCAGCAGTTCCCCCGGCAGGACTAGTATCTATGAGCAGTTCTTC
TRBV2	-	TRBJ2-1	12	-	CASSEVPGAQFF	TGTGCCAGCAGTGAAGTCCCTGGGGCGCAGTTCTTC
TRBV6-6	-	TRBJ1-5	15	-	CASSTQAFTNQPQHF	TGTGCCAGCAGTACACAGGCCTTTACCAATCAGCCCCAGCATTTT
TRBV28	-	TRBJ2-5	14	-	CASSSSTLGTAQYF	TGTGCCAGCAGCTCCTCCACCCTGGGGACGGCCCAGTACTTC
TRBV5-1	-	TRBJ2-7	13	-	CASSLVDRDEQYF	TGCGCCAGCAGCTTGGTTGACCGTGACGAGCAGTACTTC
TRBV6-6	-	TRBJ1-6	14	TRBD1	CASSRQGADSPLHF	TGTGCCAGCAGTCGACAGGGGGCTGATTCACCCCTCCACTTT
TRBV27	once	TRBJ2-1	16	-	CASKSWGSPTYNEQFF	TGTGCCAGCAAGTCTTGGGGGAGCCCCACCTACAATGAGCAGTTCTTC
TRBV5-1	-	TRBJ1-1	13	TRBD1	CASSSGGKTEAFF	TGCGCCAGCAGCTCAGGGGGGAAGACTGAAGCTTTCTTT
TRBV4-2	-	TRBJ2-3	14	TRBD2	CASSLGLAGDTQYF	TGTGCCAGCAGTCTCGGACTAGCGGGAGATACGCAGTATTTT